This entry lists 18 T cell receptor beta chains sequenced from one sample in a study of T cells in women clearing cervical HPV infection. Profiling relied on immunoSEQ multiplex PCR, and the TCRdb table lists in-frame clones only, not all of them. The table counts under 40,000 clones; 4.3% lies in the top ten. The sequencing sample was made of blood buffy coat. The receptors shown here come from a woman aged 18 to 75 with a cervical HPV16 infection that either progressed to CIN3+ or cleared (not recorded which).

As regards this clone: Sequencing ends 3 residues short of the CDR3 end; the germline J gene provides the rest. The V gene is TRBV30, the J gene TRBJ2-5; the D is unclear. V was shortened by 2 bases and J by 5 bases, with 12 bases between the two germline ends. Germline assignment: CDR1 GTSNPN and CDR2 SVGIG (reference sequence). The CDR3 covers 13 residues. The CDR3 here is CAWSPRPRETQYF. Partial CDR3 DNA: TGTGCCTGGAGTCCCAGGCCCCGTGAGACC.

Notes on this clone: The missing CDR3 end, 3 residues past where the read stops, is filled in from the germline J gene. V gene TRBV20-1 combines with J gene TRBJ1-1; D is unclear. The CDR3 extends over 12 amino acids. Germline V gene lookup returns CDR1 DFQATT and CDR2 SNEGSKA (reference sequence). Trimming stripped 5 bases from V and 2 bases from J, with 9 bases between. The CDR3 protein is CSARRGNTEAFF. CDR3 DNA (partial): TGCAGTGCTCGGCGGGGAAACACTGAA.

Notes on this clone: Sequencing ends 3 residues short of the CDR3 end; the germline J gene provides the rest. The rearrangement uses TRBV24-1 and TRBJ2-3; a possible D gene is TRBD2 (5 bases). This CDR3 region has 13 residues. Germline V gene lookup returns CDR1 KGHDR and CDR2 SFDVKD. Trimming shortened V by 7 bases and J by 2 bases, and 9 bases separated the two germline ends. The covered CDR3 bases are TGTGCCACCAGGAGCGGATTCACAGATACG. Its translation is CATRSGFTDT. The whole CDR3 protein is CATRSGFTDTQYF.

In regard to this clone: The DNA ends 3 residues before the CDR3 does, and the rest of the CDR3 is filled in from the germline J gene. The chain couples TRBV20-1 to TRBJ1-2; possible D gene TRBD1, 5 bases. The CDR3 is made up of 12 amino acids. Germline CDR1 reads DFQATT; CDR2 reads SNEGSKA (reference sequence). The V end was cut by 3 bases, the J end by 1 base, with 6 bases between. The chain's CDR3 is CSASRVNYGYTF. The sequenced part of the CDR3 DNA is TGCAGTGCTAGCAGGGTTAACTATGGC.

Points on this clone: The sequence runs out 3 residues before the end of the CDR3; the remainder is reconstructed from the germline J gene. V usage is TRBV7-1 and J usage is TRBJ1-3, with 9 bases identical to TRBD1. TRBV7-1 is identified as an open reading frame with a role that is uncertain. With V trimmed by 2 bases and J by 0 bases, 14 bases remained unmatched. This CDR3 comprises 20 residues. Incomplete CDR3 DNA: TGTGCCAGCAGCTCAACCGGGACAGGGTCGGCTTTTCCCTCTGGAAACACC. Its protein product is CASSSTGTGSAFPSGNT. From start to end, the CDR3 is CASSSTGTGSAFPSGNTIYF.

About this clone: The read ends 3 residues shy of where the CDR3 ends; the end is completed using the germline J gene. This chain links TRBV2 with TRBJ2-7; 11 nucleotides line up with TRBD1. The length of the CDR3 is 15 residues. Germline V gene lookup returns CDR1 SNHLY and CDR2 FYNNEI. Trimming at V came to 8 bases and at J to 5 bases, leaving 11 bases not matched to a gene. The CDR3 bases that were read are TGTGCCAGCGACGGACAGGGGGCGCCGCTTAACGAG. It yields the protein CASDGQGAPLNE. From start to end, the CDR3 is CASDGQGAPLNEQYF.

Notes on this clone: The read falls 3 residues short of the CDR3 end, and the missing part is taken from the germline J gene. The sample contains more than one DNA sequence encoding this CDR3. The rearrangement links TRBV30 to TRBJ1-3, with D unclear. CDR1 is GTSNPN, CDR2 SVGIG, per germline (reference sequence). The CDR3 runs 15 residues. Between the trimmed V and J ends, which lost 2 bases and 0 bases, there was a span of 11 bases. Partial CDR3 DNA: TGTGCCTGGAGTCCTGACTGGTCCTCTGGAAACACC. This encodes CAWSPDWSSGNT. The whole CDR3 sequence reads CAWSPDWSSGNTIYF.

Concerning this clone: The observed sequence ends 3 residues before the CDR3 terminus, with the missing tail filled in from the germline J gene. The chain recombines TRBV29-1 with TRBJ2-5, with 8 bases that match TRBD2. The V segment lost 2 bases and the J segment 2 bases; nucleotides outside the gene matches: 10. The CDR3 is 16 amino acids. Germline V gene sequence: CDR1 SQVTM, CDR2 ANQGSEA. The CDR3 reads CSVELGRSGGQETQYF. The DNA read from the CDR3 is TGCAGCGTTGAACTGGGGCGGAGCGGGGGACAAGAGACC.

About this clone itself: The CDR3 end is not reached by the read, which stops 3 residues before it; the germline J gene fills it in. The chain has TRBV5-5 and TRBJ1-2; 7 bases are shared with TRBD1. This CDR3 has 14 residues. The germline V gene has CDR1 SGHKS and CDR2 YYEKEE (reference sequence). The CDR3 region is CASSLAGGENIYTF. Partial CDR3 DNA: TGTGCCAGCAGCTTGGCAGGGGGTGAAAACATC.

In regard to this clone: With the read ending 3 residues before the CDR3 end, the germline J gene is used to fill in that end. The gene calls are TRBV14 and TRBJ2-3; 9 nucleotides agree with TRBD2. The CDR3 spans 15 residues. Germline-derived CDR1 and CDR2 are SGHDN and FVKESK. V was clipped by 4 bases and J by 3 bases; unmatched bases: 5. The CDR3 bases that were read are TGTGCCAGCAGCCCACAGGGACTAGCAACAGATACG. Translated: CASSPQGLATDT. The full CDR3 protein is CASSPQGLATDTQYF. Full variable domain (missing parts from reference TRBV14 and TRBJ2-3): EAGVTQFPSHSVIEKGQTVTLRCDPISGHDNLYWYRRVMGKEIKFLLHFVKESKQDESGMPNNRFLAERTGGTYSTLKVQPAELEDSGVYFCASSPQGLATDTQYFGPGTRLTVL.

The sequenced part of the CDR3 DNA is TGTGCCTGGAGTCCAGGGGGCAGAGGATCACCG. The encoded protein is CAWSPGGRGSP. The entire CDR3 protein reads CAWSPGGRGSPLFF. V gene TRBV30 combines with J gene TRBJ2-2; 8 nucleotides match TRBD1. The read is 3 residues too short to cover the CDR3 end, so that end is filled in from the germline J gene. This CDR3 has 14 residues. Looked up from germline, CDR1 is GTSNPN and CDR2 is SVGIG (reference sequence).

A remark on this clone: The CDR3 goes on 3 residues after the read ends, and that part is filled in from the germline J gene. The rearrangement uses TRBV5-1 and TRBJ2-1; TRBD2 aligns across 9 bases. CDR3 length: 16 amino acids. Looked up from germline, CDR1 is SGHRS and CDR2 is YFSETQ. V shed 0 bases and J 6 bases; nucleotides not matched to a gene: 7. The sequenced part of the CDR3 DNA is TGCGCCAGCAGCTTGGCTGCGGGGGGGCCCTTCAATGAG. It translates to CASSLAAGGPFNE. The complete CDR3 protein is CASSLAAGGPFNEQFF. The entire variable domain, with the rest obtained from reference TRBV5-1 and TRBJ2-1, is as follows: KAGVTQTPRYLIKTRGQQVTLSCSPISGHRSVSWYQQTPGQGLQFLFEYFSETQRNKGNFPGRFSGRQFSNSRSEMNVSTLELGDSALYLCASSLAAGGPFNEQFFGPGTRLTVL.

Remarks on this clone: Sequencing ends 3 residues short of the CDR3 end; the germline J gene provides the rest. The V call is TRBV5-1, the J call TRBJ2-3; D not resolved. The CDR3 extends over 11 amino acids. The germline V gene has CDR1 SGHRS and CDR2 YFSETQ. The covered CDR3 bases are TGCGCCAGCAGCTTGGCAGAGGCG. Translated: CASSLAEA. In full, the CDR3 reads CASSLAEAQYF. The full variable domain, rest sourced from reference TRBV5-1 and TRBJ2-3, is KAGVTQTPRYLIKTRGQQVTLSCSPISGHRSVSWYQQTPGQGLQFLFEYFSETQRNKGNFPGRFSGRQFSNSRSEMNVSTLELGDSALYLCASSLAEAQYFGPGTRLTVL.

As to this clone: The read ends 3 residues early relative to the CDR3; the germline J gene fills the gap. The chain is built from TRBV20-1 and TRBJ1-2, with 7 bases matching TRBD1. CDR1 and CDR2 (germline): DFQATT, SNEGSKA (reference sequence). This CDR3 region has 13 residues. J was trimmed by 4 bases and V by 6 bases; bases with no gene match: 8. The CDR3 region is CSATTGISYGYTF. CDR3 DNA, as far as it was read: TGCAGTGCCACGACAGGGATAAGCTATGGC.

Turning to this clone: The observed sequence ends 3 residues before the CDR3 terminus, with the missing tail filled in from the germline J gene. The gene calls are TRBV7-8 and TRBJ2-5, with a possible D match to TRBD1 (5 bases). Per the germline V gene, CDR1 is SGHVS and CDR2 is FQNEAQ. Trimming stripped 4 bases from V and 2 bases from J, with 11 bases between. The CDR3 has 14 amino acids. CDR3 in amino acids: CASSYRTAQETQYF. CDR3 bases read: TGTGCCAGCAGCTACAGGACGGCTCAAGAGACC.

Points on this clone: Sequencing ends 3 residues short of the CDR3 end; the germline J gene provides the rest. V is TRBV29-1 and J is TRBJ1-2; D unclear. Germline V gene sequence: CDR1 SQVTM, CDR2 ANQGSEA. The CDR3 is 11 amino acids. The DNA read from the CDR3 is TGCAGCGTTGAAAGTCCGAGCGGC. This sequence encodes CSVESPSG. In full, the CDR3 reads CSVESPSGYTF. Full variable domain (outside the CDR3, taken from reference TRBV29-1 and TRBJ1-2): SAVISQKPSRDICQRGTSLTIQCQVDSQVTMMFWYRQQPGQSLTLIATANQGSEATYESGFVIDKFPISRPNLTFSTLTVSNMSPEDSSIYLCSVESPSGYTFGSGTRLTVV.

Of note for this clone: The read comes to an end 3 residues before the CDR3 does, leaving the germline J gene to fill in the end. V usage is TRBV19 and J usage is TRBJ1-2, with 7 bases lining up with TRBD1. In germline, CDR1 is LNHDA, CDR2 SQIVND (reference sequence). This CDR3 has 15 residues. CDR3 loop: CASSNGGGASYDYTF. Partial CDR3 DNA: TGTGCCAGTAGTAACGGAGGGGGCGCGTCCTACGAC. The full variable domain, rest sourced from reference TRBV19 and TRBJ1-2, is DGGITQSPKYLFRKEGQNVTLSCEQNLNHDAMYWYRQDPGQGLRLIYYSQIVNDFQKGDIAEGYSVSREKKESFPLTVTSAQKNPTAFYLCASSNGGGASYDYTFGSGTRLTVV.

Regarding this clone: The sequence runs out 3 residues before the end of the CDR3; the remainder is reconstructed from the germline J gene. The chain couples TRBV30 to TRBJ1-1, with D perhaps TRBD1 (5 bases). Germline lookup yields CDR1 GTSNPN and CDR2 SVGIG (reference sequence). This CDR3 contains 13 residues. Trimming stripped 2 bases from V and 3 bases from J, with 10 bases between. This CDR3 reads CAWSNRHYTEAFF. The DNA read from the CDR3 is TGTGCCTGGAGTAACAGGCACTACACTGAA.